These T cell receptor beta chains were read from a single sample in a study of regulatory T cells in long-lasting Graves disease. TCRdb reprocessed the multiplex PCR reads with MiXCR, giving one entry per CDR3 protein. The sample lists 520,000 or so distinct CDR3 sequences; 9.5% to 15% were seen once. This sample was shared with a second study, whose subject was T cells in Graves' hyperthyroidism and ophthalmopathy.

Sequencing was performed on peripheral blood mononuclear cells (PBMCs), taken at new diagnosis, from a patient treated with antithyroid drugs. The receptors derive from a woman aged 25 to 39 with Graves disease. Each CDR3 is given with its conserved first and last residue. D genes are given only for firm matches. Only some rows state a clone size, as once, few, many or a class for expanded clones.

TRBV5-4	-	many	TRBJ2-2	TGTGCCAGCAGCTTGGGTGAGGTCGGGGAGCTGTTTTTT	CASSLGEVGELFF
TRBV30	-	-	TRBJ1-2	TGTGCCTGGAGTGTACCTGGCGGCAGGGGCTACACCTTC	CAWSVPGGRGYTF
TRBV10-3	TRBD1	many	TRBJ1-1	TGTGCCATCAGGCCGGGGACAGGGGTCCCTGAAGCTTTCTTT	CAIRPGTGVPEAFF
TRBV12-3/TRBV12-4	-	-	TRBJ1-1	TGTGCCAGCAGTCCCGGGACCAAGAACACTGAAGCTTTCTTT	CASSPGTKNTEAFF
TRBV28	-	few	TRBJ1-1	TGTGCCAGCAGTCCCCCGGAAGCCGTGAACACTGAAGCTTTCTTT	CASSPPEAVNTEAFF
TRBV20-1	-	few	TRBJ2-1	TGCAGTGCTAGTGATCCTGGGCTACACTTCTACAATGAGCAGTTCTTC	CSASDPGLHFYNEQFF
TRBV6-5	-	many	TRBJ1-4	TGTGCCAGCAGTTACGATCCCCATGGGGGCTATAATGAAAAACTGTTTTTT	CASSYDPHGGYNEKLFF
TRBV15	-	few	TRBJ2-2	TGTGCCACCAGCAGGGGACGGGGCTCCTGGGACACCGGGGAGCTGTTTTTT	CATSRGRGSWDTGELFF
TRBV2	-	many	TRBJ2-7	TGTGCCAGCAGTGAAGGGAAAGGCCCCTACGAGCAGTACTTC	CASSEGKGPYEQYF
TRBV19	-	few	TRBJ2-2	TGTGCCAGTAGTATGAGCGGTACGACCGGGGAGCTGTTTTTT	CASSMSGTTGELFF
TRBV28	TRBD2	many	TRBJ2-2	TGTGCCAGCAGTAGACTAGCGGGGCTGAACACCGGGGAGCTGTTTTTT	CASSRLAGLNTGELFF
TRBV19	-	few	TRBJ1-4	TGTGCCCCTCGGGAAAAACTGTTTTTT	CAPREKLFF
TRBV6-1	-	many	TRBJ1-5	TGTGCCAGCCGAACCGAGGGGTTGCAGACTCAGCCCCAGCATTTT	CASRTEGLQTQPQHF
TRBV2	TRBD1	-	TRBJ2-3	TGTGCCAGCAGCGATGGGACAGCCTCTAGCACAGATACGCAGTATTTT	CASSDGTASSTDTQYF
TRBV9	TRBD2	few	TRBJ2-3	TGTGCCAGCAGCGTCTCTTCTAGCGGGAGGTCAGATACGCAGTATTTT	CASSVSSSGRSDTQYF
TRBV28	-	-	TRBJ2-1	TGTGCCAGCAGTTTGTTTTATTGGGCAGGACTATCGGGCAATGAGCAGTTCTTC	CASSLFYWAGLSGNEQFF
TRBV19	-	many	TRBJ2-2	TGTGCCAGTAGTATAGAAGCCCTTAACACCGGGGAGCTGTTTTTT	CASSIEALNTGELFF
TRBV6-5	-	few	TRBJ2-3	TGTGCCAGCAGTTACTCGTTCGCGCGCGATACGCAGTATTTT	CASSYSFARDTQYF
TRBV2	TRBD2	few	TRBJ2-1	TGTGCCAGCATATTTAGCGGGAGCCTTTACAATGAGCAGTTCTTC	CASIFSGSLYNEQFF
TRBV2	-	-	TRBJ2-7	TGTGCCAGCGGACCCAGGGGAGGGTATGTACCCTACGAGCAGTACTTC	CASGPRGGYVPYEQYF
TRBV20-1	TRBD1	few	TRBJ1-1	TGCAGTGCTAGAGTGGACAGGGGCAACACTGAAGCTTTCTTT	CSARVDRGNTEAFF
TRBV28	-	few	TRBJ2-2	TGTGCCAGCAGTTTAGGGGGCCCAATGCTTACCGGGGAGCTGTTTTTT	CASSLGGPMLTGELFF
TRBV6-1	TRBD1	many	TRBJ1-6	TGTGCCAGCAGACGCAGGGGGGGATTTAATTCACCCCTCCACTTT	CASRRRGGFNSPLHF
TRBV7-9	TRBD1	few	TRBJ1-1	TGTGCCAGCAGCTCCAGGACAGGGGAGGATTATAACACTGAAGCTTTCTTT	CASSSRTGEDYNTEAFF
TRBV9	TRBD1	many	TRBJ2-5	TGTGCCAGCAGCCCCGATGCCGGGACAGGGCAAGAGACCCAGTACTTC	CASSPDAGTGQETQYF
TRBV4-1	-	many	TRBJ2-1	TGCGCCAGCAGCCAAGTGGAGGGCCTCAACAATGAGCAGTTCTTC	CASSQVEGLNNEQFF
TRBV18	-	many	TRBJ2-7	TGTGCCAGCAGTCCACCAGGGGCCTACGAGCAGTACTTC	CASSPPGAYEQYF
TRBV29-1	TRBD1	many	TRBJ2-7	TGCAGCGTGACTTTGTCGGACAGGGTGTACGAGCAGTACTTC	CSVTLSDRVYEQYF
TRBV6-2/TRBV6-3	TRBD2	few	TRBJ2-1	TGTGCCAGCACCGGGACTAGCGGGAGGAATGAGCAGTTCTTC	CASTGTSGRNEQFF
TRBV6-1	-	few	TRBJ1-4	TGTGCCAGCAGCCCCGTGCGGGAAATCGTCGGTGAAAAACTGTTTTTT	CASSPVREIVGEKLFF
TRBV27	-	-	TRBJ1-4	TGTGCCAGCAGTTCTCGGGGGGCAAATGAAAAACTGTTTTTT	CASSSRGANEKLFF
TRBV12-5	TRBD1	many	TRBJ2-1	TGTGCTAGTGGTTTGGTACTTGGGACAGACGGCTACAATGAGCAGTTCTTC	CASGLVLGTDGYNEQFF
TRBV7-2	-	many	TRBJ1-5	TGTGCCAGCAGCTTAGTCTATGGGAATAGCAATCAGCCCCAGCATTTT	CASSLVYGNSNQPQHF
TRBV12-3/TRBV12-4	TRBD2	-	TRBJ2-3	TGTGCCAGCAGTTTAGGTTTCGGACTAGCGGGAGGGCCAATTGATACGCAGTATTTT	CASSLGFGLAGGPIDTQYF
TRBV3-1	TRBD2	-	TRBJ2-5	TGTGCCAGCAGCCAGTTCGGGGGAGGGCCGTTGGAGACCCAGTACTTC	CASSQFGGGPLETQYF
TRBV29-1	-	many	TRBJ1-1	TGCAGCGTTGACAGGGCCGACACTGAAGCTTTCTTT	CSVDRADTEAFF
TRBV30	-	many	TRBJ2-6	TGTGCCTGGAGTCTCGGGGTTTTTTCTGCTGGGGCCAACGTCCTGACTTTC	CAWSLGVFSAGANVLTF
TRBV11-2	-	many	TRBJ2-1	TGTGCCAGCAGATCCGGACAGTACCTTTCCTACAATGAGCAGTTCTTC	CASRSGQYLSYNEQFF
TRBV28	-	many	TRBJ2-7	TGTGCCAGCAGTTTATTGATCGGGAAAGGCTACGAGCAGTACTTC	CASSLLIGKGYEQYF
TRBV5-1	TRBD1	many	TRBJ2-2	TGCGCCAGTCAAGTTGGGACAGGCGATATCACCGGGGAGCTGTTTTTT	CASQVGTGDITGELFF
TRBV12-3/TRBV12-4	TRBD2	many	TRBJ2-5	TGTGCCAGCAGTTTATTAGCGGGAGTGTCCCAGTACTTC	CASSLLAGVSQYF
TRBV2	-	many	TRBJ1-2	TGTGCCAGCGGAGGCTATGGCTACACCTTC	CASGGYGYTF